Listed here are 21 T cell receptor beta chains from one sample, sequenced in a study of T cell clonality in common variable immunodeficiency. Some clones are missing from TCRdb's copy, which holds only in-frame ones; the method was immunoSEQ multiplex PCR. The sample is made up of 30,000 to 40,000 clones, none counted only once. The material sequenced was peripheral blood mononuclear cells. These receptors came from a person aged 18 to 75 in good health.

Only a few counts were recorded for this clone. The part of the CDR3 DNA that was read is TGTGCCAGCAGCCTCGGACAGGGGGATGAAAAG. Its protein is CASSLGQGDEK. The full-length CDR3 reads as CASSLGQGDEKLFF. V gene TRBV7-9 combines with J gene TRBJ2-2, with 10 bases matching TRBD1. The sequenced fragment ends 3 residues before the CDR3 boundary, so the rest is inferred from the germline J gene. The CDR3 runs to 14 residues. Germline V gene data show CDR1 as SEHNR and CDR2 as FQNEAQ (reference sequence).

This clone was counted many times. The read finishes 3 residues shy of the CDR3 end, and the germline J gene is used to complete it. The chain carries TRBV5-1 and TRBJ2-7; 9 positions agree with TRBD1. Germline CDR1 is SGHRS and CDR2 is YFSETQ. The CDR3 has 14 residues. Germline trimming cut 7 bases from V and 3 bases from J; bases unmatched to any gene: 8. Incomplete CDR3 DNA: TGCGCCAGCCAACCACAGGGGGCTAGCTACGAG. This gives the protein CASQPQGASYE. The full CDR3 protein is CASQPQGASYEQYF.

This clone was counted many times. The CDR3 protein is CASSLFPSGGPNTGELFF. Partial CDR3 DNA: TGTGCCAGCAGCTTATTCCCTAGCGGGGGGCCGAACACCGGGGAG. The chain employs TRBV13 and TRBJ2-2; 11 bases match TRBD2. The CDR3 end is not reached by the read, which stops 3 residues before it; the germline J gene fills it in. Germline-derived CDR1 and CDR2 are PRHDT and FYEKMQ (reference sequence). The V segment lost 2 bases and the J segment 0 bases; nucleotides outside the gene matches: 5. This CDR3 contains 18 residues.

Details on this clone: The CDR3 is cut off 3 residues early in the read; its end comes from the germline J gene. V gene TRBV30 combines with J gene TRBJ2-2; 7 nucleotides agree with TRBD2. The CDR3 is made up of 12 amino acids. The V gene's germline CDR1 is GTSNPN and CDR2 SVGIG (reference sequence). V gave up 7 bases and J gave up 5 bases; unmatched junction bases: 4. The part of the CDR3 DNA that was read is TGTGCCTTCGGGGAGGGAACCGGGGAG. Its translation is CAFGEGTGE. The CDR3 in its entirety is CAFGEGTGELFF.

In its sample, this clone was seen many times. The read finishes 3 residues shy of the CDR3 end, and the germline J gene is used to complete it. This chain joins TRBV14 and TRBJ2-3; 7 positions agree with TRBD2. Germline CDR1 SGHDN, CDR2 FVKESK. This CDR3 comprises 16 residues. The V and J ends lost 4 bases and 2 bases, in that order; junction bases with no gene match: 9. Incomplete CDR3 DNA: TGTGCCAGCAGCCCAGCGGGGAGCGCCTACACAGATACG. Translating it yields CASSPAGSAYTDT. The complete CDR3 reads CASSPAGSAYTDTQYF.

In its sample, this clone was seen many times. The CDR3 end falls 3 residues outside the read, so it is completed with the germline J gene. V gene TRBV19 combines with J gene TRBJ2-5; 9 nucleotides match TRBD2. V lost 5 bases, J lost 7 bases, and 2 bases stayed unmatched. Germline CDR1 reads LNHDA; CDR2 reads SQIVND (reference sequence). The CDR3 extends over 12 amino acids. The covered CDR3 bases are TGTGCCAGTAGTCAACTAGCGGGGACC. Amino acid sequence: CASSQLAGT. In full, the CDR3 is CASSQLAGTQYF. The variable domain in full, with the rest retrieved from reference TRBV19 and TRBJ2-5, is DGGITQSPKYLFRKEGQNVTLSCEQNLNHDAMYWYRQDPGQGLRLIYYSQIVNDFQKGDIAEGYSVSREKKESFPLTVTSAQKNPTAFYLCASSQLAGTQYFGPGTRLLVL.

This clone was detected many times. Read data end 3 residues before the CDR3 end; the end is taken from the germline J gene. The rearrangement joins TRBV5-4 to TRBJ1-2; D is possibly TRBD1 (6 bases). This CDR3 has 11 residues. Germline values: CDR1 SGHNT, CDR2 YYREEE (reference sequence). The part of the CDR3 DNA that was read is TGTGCCAGCAGCTCAGGGGTAGGC. It encodes CASSSGVG. The full-length CDR3 reads as CASSSGVGYTF.

Regarding this clone: The missing CDR3 end, 3 residues past where the read stops, is filled in from the germline J gene. The chain combines TRBV25-1 with TRBJ2-5; D possibly corresponds to TRBD2 (6 bases). The CDR3 contains 13 residues. The germline V gene has CDR1 MGHDK and CDR2 SYGVNS. V was cut by 8 bases and J by 1 base, with 11 bases left in between. CDR3 sequence: CASGWGVQETQYF. The sequenced part of the CDR3 DNA is TGTGCCAGCGGGTGGGGGGTCCAAGAGACC.

This clone was recorded many times. One end of the junction fails to match germline, which may point to a read error. The read terminates 3 residues ahead of where the CDR3 ends, so the germline J gene completes it. The genes are TRBV20-1 and TRBJ2-3; tentatively, D is TRBD1 (6 bases). Germline CDR1 reads DFQATT; CDR2 reads SNEGSKA (reference sequence). This CDR3 is 18 amino acids long. CDR3: CSALTNLQQGYGAETQYF. Incomplete CDR3 DNA: TGCAGTGCTTTAACGAACCTACAACAGGGATACGGGGCAGAGACG.

This clone came up many times. CDR3 DNA (partial): TGTGCCAGTAGTATTGTGGGCAACTCCTACGAG. Its protein product is CASSIVGNSYE. The entire CDR3 reads CASSIVGNSYEQYF. The chain employs TRBV19 and TRBJ2-7; D unresolved. The DNA ends 3 residues before the CDR3 does, and the rest of the CDR3 is filled in from the germline J gene. Germline loops: CDR1 LNHDA, CDR2 SQIVND (reference sequence). The CDR3 covers 14 residues. The V gene lost 3 bases and the J gene lost 0 bases, with 9 bases spanning the gap. Filled out from reference TRBV19 and TRBJ2-7, the complete variable domain reads DGGITQSPKYLFRKEGQNVTLSCEQNLNHDAMYWYRQDPGQGLRLIYYSQIVNDFQKGDIAEGYSVSREKKESFPLTVTSAQKNPTAFYLCASSIVGNSYEQYFGPGTRLTVT.

Only a few counts were recorded for this clone. The read gets to within 3 residues of the CDR3 end, and the germline J gene fills in the rest. The V gene is TRBV6-2 or TRBV6-3, the J gene TRBJ2-1; TRBD1 matches at 11 bases. Per germline, CDR1 MNHEY and CDR2 SVGEGT. The length of the CDR3 is 16 residues. V dropped 7 bases and J dropped 1; count of bases not matched to a gene: 6. Incomplete CDR3 DNA: TGTGCCAGCAAGGACAGGGGGCACCCATCCTACAATGAG. This encodes CASKDRGHPSYNE. The whole CDR3 is CASKDRGHPSYNEQFF.

About this clone: The CDR3 end falls 3 residues outside the read, so it is completed with the germline J gene. The rearrangement joins TRBV7-6 to TRBJ2-1; 9 nucleotides agree with TRBD2. Germline-derived CDR1 and CDR2 are SGHVS and FNYEAQ. V lost 2 bases to trimming and J lost 4 bases; unmatched junction nucleotides: 9. The CDR3 is made up of 17 amino acids. CDR3 region: CASSLRAGGGAYNEQFF. The sequenced CDR3 bases are TGTGCCAGCAGCTTACGGGCGGGGGGGGGCGCGTACAATGAG.

Worth noting for this clone: The read stops 3 residues short of the end of the CDR3; the missing end is completed from the germline J gene. This chain uses TRBV19 with TRBJ2-4; the D gene is possibly TRBD1 (6 bases). CDR1 and CDR2 from the germline V gene are LNHDA and SQIVND (reference sequence). This CDR3 contains 15 residues. CDR3 bases read: TGTGCCAGTAGTATGGGCAGGGGAGCTAACTATGGT. This codes for CASSMGRGANYG. The entire CDR3 sequence reads CASSMGRGANYGQYF.

This clone appeared many times. Read coverage stops 3 residues before the CDR3 terminus; the germline J gene supplies the remainder. The chain couples TRBV5-5 to TRBJ2-1, with TRBD2 identical over 10 bases. After removal of 1 base from V and 8 bases from J, the junction contained 3 bases not matched to a gene. This CDR3 has 14 amino acids. Germline CDR1 SGHKS, CDR2 YYEKEE (reference sequence). CDR3 residues: CASSLSGGAYEQFF. The DNA read from the CDR3 is TGTGCCAGCAGCTTGAGCGGGGGGGCCTATGAG.

In its sample, this clone was seen many times. The sequence runs out 3 residues before the end of the CDR3; the remainder is reconstructed from the germline J gene. The chain couples TRBV19 to TRBJ1-1; 7 positions match TRBD1. This CDR3 region has 14 residues. Germline trimming cut 5 bases from V and 1 base from J; bases unmatched to any gene: 4. The germline CDR1 and CDR2 sequences are LNHDA and SQIVND (reference sequence). Incomplete CDR3 DNA: TGTGCCAGTAGTTCCGGGACAGCGAACACTGAA. Amino acid sequence: CASSSGTANTE. The complete CDR3 protein is CASSSGTANTEAFF.

This clone has ten or more counts. The read gets to within 3 residues of the CDR3 end, and the germline J gene fills in the rest. V is TRBV5-1 and J is TRBJ1-2, with no clear D. The CDR3 is made up of 16 amino acids. Per germline, CDR1 SGHRS and CDR2 YFSETQ. V was cut by 0 bases and J by 0 bases, with 12 bases left in between. The CDR3 region is CASSLAGFPANYGYTF. Incomplete CDR3 DNA: TGCGCCAGCAGCTTGGCCGGGTTTCCAGCTAACTATGGC.

This clone was seen at least ten times. The CDR3 goes on 3 residues after the read ends, and that part is filled in from the germline J gene. The rearrangement links TRBV18 to TRBJ2-5, with D possibly TRBD2 on 7 matching bases. Germline lookup yields CDR1 KGHSH and CDR2 LQKENI. This CDR3 comprises 14 residues. The germline V and J ends were trimmed by 3 bases and 5 bases, with 13 bases remaining between them. CDR3 sequence: CASSPPGGWETQYF. CDR3 bases read: TGTGCCAGCTCACCGCCGGGGGGCTGGGAGACC.

A few counts support this clone. The sequence runs out 3 residues before the end of the CDR3; the remainder is reconstructed from the germline J gene. This sequence joins TRBV7-2 and TRBJ2-2, with 7 bases aligning to TRBD2. This CDR3 has 13 amino acids. Germline CDR1 SGHTA, CDR2 FQGNSA. The CDR3 bases that were read are TGTGCCAGCAGCTTAGCATGGGGGGGAAAG. This encodes CASSLAWGGK. The full-length CDR3 reads as CASSLAWGGKLFF.

Ten or more counts support this clone. The read terminates 3 residues ahead of where the CDR3 ends, so the germline J gene completes it. The chain combines TRBV4-1 with TRBJ2-7; D unclear. The germline CDR1 and CDR2 sequences are MGHRA and YSYEKL. V shed 3 bases and J shed 2 bases, with 11 bases lying between them. The CDR3 is made up of 14 amino acids. The CDR3 spells CASSQVVETYEQYF. The sequenced CDR3 bases are TGCGCCAGCAGCCAGGTAGTTGAGACCTACGAG.

As for this clone: The read halts 3 residues ahead of the CDR3 end, with the missing end drawn from the germline J gene. The chain employs TRBV5-1 and TRBJ2-3, with 8 bases matching TRBD1. CDR3 length equals 17 residues. The junction had 8 bases not matched to a gene; V was cut back by 0 bases and J by 2 bases. CDR1 and CDR2 from the germline V gene are SGHRS and YFSETQ. CDR3 sequence reads: CASSLAGQGSYTDTQYF. CDR3 bases read: TGCGCCAGCAGCTTGGCTGGACAGGGTTCATACACAGATACG.

This clone was seen at least ten times. The read terminates 3 residues ahead of where the CDR3 ends, so the germline J gene completes it. This sequence joins TRBV27 and TRBJ2-3; 9 bases fit TRBD1. V was clipped by 2 bases and J by 6 bases; unmatched bases: 0. CDR3 length equals 13 residues. Germline CDR1 reads MNHEY; CDR2 reads SMNVEV (reference sequence). The sequenced CDR3 bases are TGTGCCAGCAGTTTAGGGACAGGGGATACG. It encodes CASSLGTGDT. The whole CDR3 sequence is CASSLGTGDTQYF.